This T cell receptor (beta chain) originates from a study of T-cell reconstitution after alpha-beta-depleted transplantation in children (dated by TCRdb to between 2015 and 2016). For the study in its entirety: Using TCR repertoire profiling, the study followed T-cell immune reconstitution in a quantitative way in children after TCRalphabeta/CD19-depleted allogeneic hematopoietic cell transplantation.

The CDR3 starts with the cysteine, ends with the phenylalanine, and has 13 residues. The kept DNA is CDR3 alone, 39 bases in frame from the first base. Taken from the germline V gene (reference sequence), the CDR1 and CDR2 loops are DFQATT and SNEGSKA. Germline trimming: 8 bases from V, 9 bases from J; junction bases outside gene matches: 7. This clonotype was seen repeatedly, ten times or more. The antigen this receptor binds is unknown. No base quality information exists; no much larger clone differs at one position. The method was PCR. The sequencing machine was an Illumina HiSeq 2500. TCR libraries were prepared with molecular barcoding, using unique molecular identifiers to normalize TCRbeta repertoire quantification. TCRdb trimmed public reads at Q25 via fastp, called clones via MiXCR and kept in-frame beta chains. Each record represents a unique CDR3 protein, reported with the most common genes and DNA among its rows. The sample records around 410,000 distinct CDR3 sequences, 11% of which are singletons. The biggest ten clones account for roughly 5.5% of the sample.

The material was PBMCs from the stem cell graft donor, obtained from the stem cell graft. This sequence was found in a human donor who donated a stem cell graft to a child with acute myeloid leukemia. The chain employs TRBV20-1 and TRBJ1-6; TRBD1 aligns with 10 central bases. DNA sequence: TGCAGTATTTCCGGGACAGGGGTTTCACCCCTCCACTTT. It translates as CSISGTGVSPLHF.